The 31 T cell receptor beta chains below were found in one sample sequenced in a study of blood T cell repertoires in COVID-19. Assay used: immunoSEQ multiplex PCR; TCRdb lists only in-frame clones, some missing. The profile shows roughly 160,000 clones, about 87% of them singletons. Input material: peripheral blood. Receptor source: a man aged 55-75 years with acute or convalescent COVID-19.

The CDR3 here is CASSQGAGGRNTIYF. The CDR3 DNA is TGTGCCAGCAGCCAAGGGGCAGGGGGCAGAAACACCATATATTTT. This chain connects TRBV3-1 (or the pseudogene TRBV3-2) to TRBJ1-3, with 8 nucleotides matching TRBD1. V was pared by 1 base and J by 5 bases, with 4 bases of the junction left unmatched. CDR3 length equals 15 residues. Germline V gene lookup returns CDR1 LGHDT and CDR2 YNNKEL (reference sequence).

This chain links TRBV10-3 with TRBJ1-1; TRBD1 might be the D (6 bases). The V gene's germline CDR1 is ENHRY and CDR2 SYGVKD. Trimming left V 0 bases short and J 1 base short, with 9 bases between. CDR3 length equals 15 residues. CDR3 sequence (DNA): TGTGCCATCAGTGAGTCGAACAGGGCGAACACTGAAGCTTTCTTT. This translates into CAISESNRANTEAFF.

The chain is built from TRBV5-1 and TRBJ2-3; no definite D call. The CDR3 is 15 amino acids. V lost 2 bases and J 0 bases, leaving 10 bases between the germline ends. Germline CDR1 SGHRS, CDR2 YFSETQ. CDR3 residues: CASSLSDPSTDTQYF. Written as DNA, the CDR3 is TGCGCCAGCAGCTTAAGCGATCCTAGCACAGATACGCAGTATTTT.

The chain recombines TRBV5-8 with TRBJ2-4; D perhaps matches TRBD1 (5 bases). Trimming took off 2 bases at V and 6 bases at J, with 12 bases between the two ends. This CDR3 comprises 14 residues. CDR1 SGHTS and CDR2 YDEGEE come from the germline V gene. The CDR3: CASSLGAGLNIQYF. The CDR3, as DNA: TGTGCCAGCAGCTTAGGGGCAGGGTTAAACATTCAGTACTTC.

The J gene is TRBJ1-4, the V gene TRBV3-1 (or the pseudogene TRBV3-2); the D is unclear. V was clipped by 0 bases and J by 0 bases, with 11 bases between them. The CDR3 sequence is 17 residues long. Germline V gene lookup returns CDR1 LGHDT and CDR2 YNNKEL (reference sequence). This CDR3 is CASSQDGRATTNEKLFF. As DNA, the CDR3 is TGTGCCAGCAGCCAAGACGGGAGGGCTACAACTAATGAAAAACTGTTTTTT.

This rearrangement joins TRBV5-1 to TRBJ1-2, with TRBD1 as a possible D gene (6 bases). Germline V CDR1 and CDR2: SGHRS, YFSETQ. The CDR3 totals 16 residues. V lost 4 bases and J lost 0, with 16 bases in between. This CDR3 is CASSPAVGATNYGYTF. In DNA form, the CDR3 reads TGCGCCAGCAGCCCGGCGGTGGGGGCAACTAACTATGGCTACACCTTC.

This clone was detected only once. CDR3 loop: CASSPPATGSYNEQFF. CDR3 in DNA: TGTGCCAGCTCACCCCCGGCGACAGGCTCCTACAATGAGCAGTTCTTC. The rearrangement joins TRBV18 to TRBJ2-1; tentatively, D is TRBD1 (6 bases). Trimming removed 3 bases from V and 0 bases from J, with 12 bases in between. This CDR3 spans 16 amino acids. Germline V gene lookup returns CDR1 KGHSH and CDR2 LQKENI. Using reference TRBV18 and TRBJ2-1 for the parts outside the CDR3, the full variable domain is NAGVMQNPRHLVRRRGQEARLRCSPMKGHSHVYWYRQLPEEGLKFMVYLQKENIIDESGMPKERFSAEFPKEGPSILRIQQVVRGDSAAYFCASSPPATGSYNEQFFGPGTRLTVL.

V gene TRBV6-6 combines with J gene TRBJ1-4; D gene ambiguous. Between the trimmed V and J ends, which lost 5 bases and 0 bases, there was a span of 13 bases. CDR1 and CDR2 from the germline V gene are MNHNY and SVGAGI (reference sequence). This CDR3 is 16 amino acids long. The chain's CDR3 is CASSTQHGATNEKLFF. CDR3 nucleotide sequence: TGTGCCAGCAGTACCCAACACGGGGCAACTAATGAAAAACTGTTTTTT.

The chain recombines TRBV2 with TRBJ2-2, with TRBD1 matching 7 bases. V shed 11 bases and J 1 base; nucleotides not matched to a gene: 7. The germline gives CDR1 SNHLY, CDR2 FYNNEI. The length of the CDR3 is 14 residues. The CDR3 sequence: CAGNNRGNTGELFF. The CDR3 coding sequence is TGTGCCGGGAACAACAGGGGGAACACCGGGGAGCTGTTTTTT.

This clone was recorded once. The rearrangement uses TRBV7-2 and TRBJ2-5, with TRBD2 matching over 7 bases. J gave up 2 bases and V 5 bases, and 8 bases lay outside the gene matches. The germline V gene encodes CDR1 SGHTA and CDR2 FQGNSA. The CDR3 totals 15 residues. CDR3: CASSHLAAVQETQYF. The CDR3, as DNA: TGTGCCAGCAGCCATCTAGCGGCGGTACAAGAGACCCAGTACTTC. The whole variable domain, filled in from reference TRBV7-2 and TRBJ2-5, reads GAGVSQSPSNKVTEKGKDVELRCDPISGHTALYWYRQSLGQGLEFLIYFQGNSAPDKSGLPSDRFSAERTGGSVSTLTIQRTQQEDSAVYLCASSHLAAVQETQYFGPGTRLLVL.

The rearrangement uses TRBV4-3 and TRBJ2-1; TRBD2 might be the D (6 bases). Trimming took 1 base from V and 2 from J, leaving 9 bases between them. CDR3 size: 15 residues. Germline CDR1 LGHNA, CDR2 YSLEER. The CDR3 DNA reads as TGCGCCAGCAGCCAAGGGCGGACTACCTACAATGAGCAGTTCTTC. It codes for CASSQGRTTYNEQFF.

About this clone: Other DNA variants within this sample encode the same CDR3. V and J are TRBV7-9 and TRBJ1-6; D unclear. V was cut by 3 bases and J by 9 bases, with 6 bases left in between. The length of the CDR3 is 12 residues. The germline V gene encodes CDR1 SEHNR and CDR2 FQNEAQ (reference sequence). CDR3 sequence reads: CASSFPGSPLHF. The DNA for the CDR3 is TGTGCCAGCAGCTTTCCCGGTTCACCCCTCCACTTT.

This rearrangement joins TRBV6-5 to TRBJ2-5; no clear D gene. This CDR3 spans 13 amino acids. Trimming cost V 6 bases and J 0 bases, with 8 bases left between them. CDR1 is MNHEY and CDR2 is SVGAGI in the germline V gene. CDR3 nucleotides: TGTGCCAGCAGCCCAGACAACCAAGAGACCCAGTACTTC. Its translation is CASSPDNQETQYF.

The rearrangement links TRBV30 to TRBJ2-2; 8 bases map to TRBD2. This CDR3 contains 15 residues. Per the germline V gene, CDR1 is GTSNPN and CDR2 is SVGIG (reference sequence). V was pared by 2 bases and J by 5 bases, with 7 bases of the junction left unmatched. For the CDR3, the DNA is TGTGCCTGGAGTCGGACTAGCAGTGGGACCGGGGAGCTGTTTTTT. It codes for CAWSRTSSGTGELFF.

V is TRBV4-2 and J is TRBJ1-5, with a tentative D call TRBD1 (6 bases). The germline CDR1 and CDR2 sequences are LGHNA and YNFKEQ. Trimming left V 1 base short and J 0 bases short, with 13 bases between. The CDR3 is 17 amino acids. CDR3 amino acids: CASSQGLGGNSNQPQHF. As DNA, the CDR3 is TGTGCCAGCAGCCAAGGGCTAGGGGGTAATAGCAATCAGCCCCAGCATTTT.

This chain uses TRBV6-5 with TRBJ2-7; D might be TRBD1 (5 bases). Per germline, CDR1 MNHEY and CDR2 SVGAGI. The CDR3 sequence is 14 residues long. Trimming cost V 0 bases and J 4 bases, with 10 bases left between them. The CDR3, as DNA: TGTGCCAGCAGTTACTCAGGAAAGGGGTACGAGCAGTACTTC. It encodes CASSYSGKGYEQYF.

This rearrangement joins TRBV11-2 to TRBJ2-5; D perhaps matches TRBD1 (6 bases). Per germline, CDR1 SGHAT and CDR2 FQNNGV. V shed 8 bases and J shed 4 bases, with 11 bases lying between them. This CDR3 region has 12 residues. Written as DNA, the CDR3 is TGTGCCAGCGCAGGGGTCGCAGAGACCCAGTACTTC. It translates to CASAGVAETQYF. The variable domain in full, with the rest retrieved from reference TRBV11-2 and TRBJ2-5, is EAGVAQSPRYKIIEKRQSVAFWCNPISGHATLYWYQQILGQGPKLLIQFQNNGVVDDSQLPKDRFSAERLKGVDSTLKIQPAKLEDSAVYLCASAGVAETQYFGPGTRLLVL.

The chain is built from TRBV5-5 and TRBJ2-7, with a possible D match to TRBD2 (6 bases). Germline V gives CDR1 SGHKS, CDR2 YYEKEE (reference sequence). V gave up 3 bases and J gave up 2 bases, with 15 bases separating them. This CDR3 contains 15 residues. The CDR3 DNA is TGTGCCAGCAGCTCAGCTGCGCGGGGCCCCTACGAGCAGTACGTC. Translating gives CASSSAARGPYEQYV.

The chain links TRBV9 to TRBJ2-3; possible D gene TRBD1, 6 bases. CDR3 length equals 15 residues. Trimming took 0 bases from V and 2 from J, leaving 10 bases between them. CDR1 and CDR2 from the germline V gene are SGDLS and YYNGEE. In DNA form, the CDR3 reads TGTGCCAGCAGCGTAGGAACAGGGCTCACAGATACGCAGTATTTT. This codes for CASSVGTGLTDTQYF.

J is TRBJ2-5 and V is TRBV5-1; 7 positions match TRBD1. The CDR3 runs to 16 residues. V lost 0 bases, J lost 5 bases, and 10 bases stayed unmatched. The germline gives CDR1 SGHRS, CDR2 YFSETQ. Here the CDR3 reads CASSLEGAGSLETQYF. CDR3 DNA: TGCGCCAGCAGCTTGGAGGGGGCAGGGAGTCTCGAGACCCAGTACTTC.

J is TRBJ2-3 and V is TRBV5-8; tentative D call: TRBD1 (5 bases). Deletions cut 0 bases from V and 2 bases from J, with 10 bases between. Per the germline V gene, CDR1 is SGHTS and CDR2 is YDEGEE. The CDR3 covers 15 residues. As DNA, the CDR3 is TGTGCCAGCAGCTTGGAAGGGGCGGCCACAGATACGCAGTATTTT. Protein sequence: CASSLEGAATDTQYF.

The V and J genes are TRBV18 and TRBJ1-4, with D perhaps matching TRBD1 (5 bases). CDR3 length: 14 residues. Germline V lookup: CDR1 KGHSH, CDR2 LQKENI. Between the trimmed V and J ends, which lost 3 bases and 4 bases, there was a span of 9 bases. The CDR3 DNA is TGTGCCAGCTCACCTGGACACCTTAATGAAAAACTGTTTTTT. This translates into CASSPGHLNEKLFF.

The V and J genes are TRBV2 and TRBJ1-4; 9 bases align to TRBD1. The length of the CDR3 is 14 residues. Looked up from germline, CDR1 is SNHLY and CDR2 is FYNNEI. V was clipped by 6 bases and J by 8 bases; unmatched bases: 7. CDR3 sequence (DNA): TGTGCCAGCAGCGAATGGACAGGGGAGGAAAAACTGTTTTTT. Translating it yields CASSEWTGEEKLFF.

This rearrangement joins TRBV6-5 to TRBJ1-1; D is perhaps TRBD1 (6 bases). The CDR3 runs to 12 residues. V lost 5 bases and J 10 bases, leaving 14 bases between the germline ends. The germline CDR1 and CDR2 sequences are MNHEY and SVGAGI. Written as DNA, the CDR3 is TGTGCCAGCAGTATGGGACACCTGGGAGCTTTCTTT. The encoded protein is CASSMGHLGAFF.

This clone came up a few times. This sequence joins TRBV7-9 and TRBJ2-1; the match to TRBD2 covers 15 bases. CDR1 SEHNR and CDR2 FQNEAQ come from the germline V gene (reference sequence). V lost 4 bases and J lost 5; bases outside the gene matches: 0. The CDR3 is 15 amino acids. CDR3 sequence: CASSWTSGRDNEQFF. The CDR3, as DNA: TGTGCCAGCAGCTGGACTAGCGGGAGGGACAATGAGCAGTTCTTC.

This chain connects TRBV11-2 to TRBJ2-1; tentative D call: TRBD1 (5 bases). V was pared by 4 bases and J by 0 bases, with 7 bases between. The CDR3 contains 14 residues. CDR1 and CDR2 (germline): SGHAT, FQNNGV. The CDR3 DNA reads TGTGCCAGCAGCTCGACAGTCTCCTACAATGAGCAGTTCTTC. It encodes CASSSTVSYNEQFF. The complete variable domain, with remaining parts taken from reference TRBV11-2 and TRBJ2-1, reads EAGVAQSPRYKIIEKRQSVAFWCNPISGHATLYWYQQILGQGPKLLIQFQNNGVVDDSQLPKDRFSAERLKGVDSTLKIQPAKLEDSAVYLCASSSTVSYNEQFFGPGTRLTVL.

The rearrangement uses TRBV7-9 and TRBJ2-7; maybe TRBD1 (6 bases). The germline gives CDR1 SEHNR, CDR2 FQNEAQ (reference sequence). CDR3 length: 14 amino acids. The V and J ends lost 4 bases and 3 bases respectively, with 13 bases between them. The CDR3 here is CASSSGHQHYEQYV. The CDR3 region has the DNA TGTGCCAGCAGCTCGGGACACCAGCACTACGAGCAGTACGTC.

The table lists this clone with a count of one. V usage is TRBV20-1 and J usage is TRBJ1-1; 9 nucleotides line up with TRBD1. The ends lost 3 bases at V and 3 bases at J; junction bases unmatched: 2. The CDR3 loop spans 13 amino acids. Germline CDR1 is DFQATT and CDR2 is SNEGSKA (reference sequence). DNA of the CDR3: TGCAGTGCTAGTCGGGACAGGGACACTGAAGCTTTCTTT. Encoded protein: CSASRDRDTEAFF.

The chain links TRBV3-1 (or the pseudogene TRBV3-2) to TRBJ1-1; D is unclear. In germline, CDR1 is LGHDT, CDR2 YNNKEL (reference sequence). The V end was cut by 6 bases, the J end by 2 bases, with 7 bases between. CDR3 length equals 12 residues. CDR3 nucleotide sequence: TGTGCCAGCAGTCAGACTAACACTGAAGCTTTCTTT. Protein product: CASSQTNTEAFF.

This sequence joins TRBV20-1 and TRBJ2-1, with TRBD2 identical over 13 bases. CDR3 size: 14 residues. Germline values: CDR1 DFQATT, CDR2 SNEGSKA (reference sequence). V dropped 3 bases and J dropped 7; count of bases not matched to a gene: 3. CDR3 bases: TGCAGTGCTAGTTTACTAGCGGGGGGGAATGAGCAGTTCTTC. Residues: CSASLLAGGNEQFF.

This clone showed up just a few times. The chain recombines TRBV9 with TRBJ1-1; 7 bases fit TRBD1. CDR1 and CDR2 from the germline V gene are SGDLS and YYNGEE. The CDR3 runs 15 residues. V dropped 4 bases and J dropped 4; count of bases not matched to a gene: 10. The CDR3 spells CASSSQQGLSTEAFF. The CDR3, as DNA: TGTGCCAGCAGCTCACAACAGGGGTTGAGCACTGAAGCTTTCTTT.